Presented here are 27 T cell receptor beta chains from one specimen sequenced in a study of T cell responses to AZD1222 COVID-19 vaccine. Sequenced by immunoSEQ multiplex PCR; TCRdb stores in-frame clones only, minus some. The sample has 170,000 or so clones; about nine tenths are singletons. The source material was peripheral blood, sampled on day 0 of AZD1222 vaccination. The receptors originated from an adult in good health.

The V and J genes are TRBV19 and TRBJ1-5, with D uncertain. The CDR3 is made up of 14 amino acids. CDR1 LNHDA and CDR2 SQIVND come from the germline V gene (reference sequence). The V gene lost 1 base and the J gene lost 0 bases, with 4 bases spanning the gap. The DNA for the CDR3 is TGTGCCAGTAGTATAGCAGGTAGCAATCAGCCCCAGCATTTT. This translates into CASSIAGSNQPQHF.

This clone came up once. This sequence joins TRBV19 and TRBJ2-1; 8 bases match TRBD2. The CDR3 spans 13 residues. The germline CDR1 and CDR2 sequences are LNHDA and SQIVND (reference sequence). The V and J ends lost 9 bases and 9 bases, in that order; junction bases with no gene match: 10. This CDR3 reads CASQREIRGEQFF. The CDR3 DNA reads as TGTGCCAGCCAGCGGGAGATTAGGGGTGAGCAGTTCTTC.

The rearrangement joins TRBV21-1 to TRBJ1-6. TRBV21-1 is a listed pseudogene. The CDR3 length is 14 residues. This chain's CDR3 is CASGKGTDWTPLHF. For the CDR3, the DNA is TGTGCCAGCGGAAAGGGCACGGATTGGACACCCCTCCACTTT.

The rearrangement joins TRBV7-2 to TRBJ1-2, with a weak D call TRBD1 (6 bases). Germline-derived CDR1 and CDR2 are SGHTA and FQGNSA. Trimming shortened V by 4 bases and J by 7 bases, and 19 bases separated the two germline ends. The CDR3 runs to 15 residues. The CDR3 region is CASSSLGHGAGGYTF. The CDR3, as DNA: TGTGCCAGCAGCTCATTGGGACATGGGGCAGGTGGCTACACCTTC.

The J gene is TRBJ2-7, the V gene TRBV7-2; no definite D call. The germline CDR1 and CDR2 sequences are SGHTA and FQGNSA. V was clipped by 3 bases and J by 3 bases, with 12 bases between them. The CDR3 runs to 14 residues. CDR3 nucleotides: TGTGCCAGCAGCTTGGATCTCAGCCTCTACGAGCAGTACTTC. Protein: CASSLDLSLYEQYF.

This chain uses TRBV4-1 with TRBJ2-5, with D tentatively TRBD1 (5 bases). The CDR3 has 17 residues. Germline CDR1 reads MGHRA; CDR2 reads YSYEKL. Trimming pared 0 bases from V and 2 bases from J, leaving 16 bases between. Here the CDR3 DNA reads TGCGCCAGCAGCCAAGATGGTCAACAGACAGTGCAAGAGACCCAGTACTTC. The encoded protein is CASSQDGQQTVQETQYF.

The chain is built from TRBV19 and TRBJ1-1, with 7 bases matching TRBD1. The junction had 3 bases not matched to a gene; V was cut back by 1 base and J by 4 bases. This CDR3 has 14 amino acids. The germline V gene has CDR1 LNHDA and CDR2 SQIVND (reference sequence). CDR3 amino acids: CASSIAAGGTEAFF. In nucleotides, the CDR3 is TGTGCCAGTAGTATAGCAGCAGGGGGCACTGAAGCTTTCTTT.

This chain connects TRBV27 to TRBJ2-2; 7 bases align to TRBD1. Germline CDR1 reads MNHEY; CDR2 reads SMNVEV (reference sequence). V was clipped by 8 bases and J by 1 base; unmatched bases: 7. The CDR3 loop spans 15 amino acids. The CDR3 loop reads CASRPGQVNTGELFF. In DNA, the CDR3 is TGTGCCAGCCGCCCAGGACAGGTGAACACCGGGGAGCTGTTTTTT.

The V gene is TRBV28, the J gene TRBJ2-1; 9 positions match TRBD2. The CDR3 totals 18 residues. Germline V lookup: CDR1 MDHEN, CDR2 SYDVKM. V lost 5 bases, J lost 7 bases, and 18 bases stayed unmatched. CDR3 residues: CASSPILPAGGPRNEQFF. The DNA of the CDR3 is TGTGCCAGCAGTCCCATTCTTCCGGCGGGAGGGCCCCGAAATGAGCAGTTCTTC.

The chain carries TRBV4-2 and TRBJ2-1, with D uncertain. Trimming left V 0 bases short and J 8 bases short, with 5 bases between. Germline CDR1 is LGHNA and CDR2 is YNFKEQ. The CDR3 runs 12 residues. The CDR3 bases are TGTGCCAGCAGCCAAGATGGAGATGAGCAGTTCTTC. The encoded protein is CASSQDGDEQFF.

V and J are TRBV14 and TRBJ2-1, with D tentatively TRBD2 (5 bases). V lost 4 bases, J lost 0 bases, and 7 bases lay in between. Germline V lookup: CDR1 SGHDN, CDR2 FVKESK. The CDR3 sequence is 14 residues long. The CDR3 spells CASSREISYNEQFF. The DNA for the CDR3 is TGTGCCAGCAGCCGGGAGATCTCCTACAATGAGCAGTTCTTC.

This chain uses TRBV4-1 with TRBJ2-1, with D maybe TRBD1 (5 bases). Germline CDR1 reads MGHRA; CDR2 reads YSYEKL. The V gene lost 0 bases and the J gene lost 6 bases, with 12 bases spanning the gap. The CDR3 totals 15 residues. CDR3 residues: CASSQDWGRGNEQFF. CDR3 nucleotide sequence: TGCGCCAGCAGCCAAGATTGGGGAAGGGGCAATGAGCAGTTCTTC.

V and J are TRBV29-1 and TRBJ2-1, with a weak D call TRBD2 (6 bases). With 6 bases removed from V and 7 bases from J, the gap between germline ends came to 25 bases. Looked up from germline, CDR1 is SQVTM and CDR2 is ANQGSEA. The CDR3 sequence is 16 residues long. The CDR3 DNA follows: TGCAGCGTGCCCCGACTAGGCCTGCGGGTGGGGAATGAGCAGTTCTTC. It codes for CSVPRLGLRVGNEQFF.

The chain links TRBV11-2 to TRBJ1-6; D gene uncertain. Germline V gives CDR1 SGHAT, CDR2 FQNNGV. Trimming shortened V by 2 bases and J by 7 bases, and 9 bases separated the two germline ends. This CDR3 is 14 amino acids long. This CDR3 reads CASSLNSPNSPLHF. The CDR3 bases are TGTGCCAGCAGCTTAAACAGCCCGAATTCACCCCTCCACTTT.

The chain combines TRBV19 with TRBJ2-1, with 7 bases fitting TRBD1. The V gene end was trimmed by 1 base and the J gene end by 9 bases; junction bases not matched to a gene: 6. Germline CDR1 LNHDA, CDR2 SQIVND (reference sequence). The CDR3 covers 14 residues. CDR3 DNA sequence: TGTGCCAGTAGTATAGCCCTTGGGGACAGTGAGCAGTTCTTC. It encodes CASSIALGDSEQFF.

This clone is medium-sized. The rearrangement links TRBV15 to TRBJ2-7; D unresolved. From germline, CDR1 is LNHNV and CDR2 YYDKDF (reference sequence). The CDR3 has 13 residues. The V gene lost 7 bases and the J gene lost 2 bases, with 12 bases spanning the gap. In DNA, the CDR3 is TGTGCCACCAAAGATAGCCTGGCCTACGAGCAGTACTTC. Its protein is CATKDSLAYEQYF.

This clone was seen a single time. The chain joins TRBV19 to TRBJ1-1; tentatively, D is TRBD1 (6 bases). V lost 2 bases to trimming and J lost 3 bases, with 16 bases between them. Germline-derived CDR1 and CDR2 are LNHDA and SQIVND (reference sequence). This CDR3 is 16 amino acids long. The CDR3 DNA reads as TGTGCCAGTAGTATATGGGCAGGGGATAAGGACACTGAAGCTTTCTTT. Residues: CASSIWAGDKDTEAFF.

This CDR3 reads CASSKRTGGRNSPLHF. CDR3 nucleotide sequence: TGTGCCAGCAGCAAACGGACAGGGGGAAGGAATTCACCCCTCCACTTT. V gene TRBV21-1 combines with J gene TRBJ1-6; the D call TRBD1 from the table was never checked on the DNA. TRBV21-1 is a pseudogene segment. The CDR3 is made up of 16 amino acids.

This clone was observed a few times. The V gene is TRBV5-1, the J gene TRBJ2-5; TRBD2 aligns across 12 bases. J lost 1 base, V lost 4 bases, and 2 bases had no gene match. Germline CDR1 and CDR2: SGHRS and YFSETQ. The CDR3 covers 15 residues. The CDR3 loop reads CASSAGLAGQETQYF. For the CDR3, the DNA is TGCGCCAGCAGCGCGGGACTAGCGGGCCAAGAGACCCAGTACTTC.

The rearrangement uses TRBV20-1 and TRBJ2-4, with TRBD2 identical over 11 bases. This CDR3 is 18 amino acids long. Germline V CDR1 and CDR2: DFQATT, SNEGSKA (reference sequence). V dropped 3 bases and J dropped 5; count of bases not matched to a gene: 15. CDR3 nucleotide sequence: TGCAGTGCTAGTTACGTAGCGGGAGGGCCGGTGGGTGAAAACATTCAGTACTTC. Translating it yields CSASYVAGGPVGENIQYF.

This chain joins TRBV28 and TRBJ2-7; the D is unclear. This CDR3 region has 15 residues. With 5 bases removed from V and 0 bases from J, the gap between germline ends came to 14 bases. Looked up from germline, CDR1 is MDHEN and CDR2 is SYDVKM. CDR3 protein: CASSPPVDGSYEQYF. The CDR3 DNA reads TGTGCCAGCAGTCCCCCGGTGGACGGCTCCTACGAGCAGTACTTC.

This rearrangement joins TRBV10-2 to TRBJ1-1; a possible D gene is TRBD1 (5 bases). The CDR3 sequence is 15 residues long. Between the trimmed V and J ends, which lost 7 bases and 4 bases, there was a span of 19 bases. Germline lookup yields CDR1 WSHSY and CDR2 SAAADI. The chain's CDR3 is CASTPIAGAGTEAFF. DNA of the CDR3: TGCGCCAGCACCCCTATTGCCGGGGCTGGCACTGAAGCTTTCTTT.

The chain combines TRBV19 with TRBJ2-3, with 8 bases matching TRBD2. The CDR3 extends over 14 amino acids. The germline gives CDR1 LNHDA, CDR2 SQIVND (reference sequence). Germline trimming cut 7 bases from V and 2 bases from J; bases unmatched to any gene: 5. The CDR3, as DNA: TGTGCCAGTACCCCAGCGGGAGCCACAGATACGCAGTATTTT. Translated, it gives CASTPAGATDTQYF. Full variable domain (rest looked up from reference TRBV19 and TRBJ2-3): DGGITQSPKYLFRKEGQNVTLSCEQNLNHDAMYWYRQDPGQGLRLIYYSQIVNDFQKGDIAEGYSVSREKKESFPLTVTSAQKNPTAFYLCASTPAGATDTQYFGPGTRLTVL.

V is TRBV19 and J is TRBJ1-6, with 8 bases that match TRBD1. The ends lost 8 bases at V and 6 bases at J; junction bases unmatched: 6. This CDR3 contains 14 residues. CDR1 is LNHDA and CDR2 is SQIVND in the germline V gene (reference sequence). The DNA for the CDR3 is TGTGCCAGTGGTTTAGACAGGGGTAATTCACCCCTCCACTTT. Translating gives CASGLDRGNSPLHF.

CDR3 sequence: CASSVGRSYEQYF. The DNA of the CDR3 is TGTGCCAGCAGTGTGGGGAGGTCCTACGAGCAGTACTTC. This chain joins TRBV2 and TRBJ2-7, with D possibly matching TRBD2 (6 bases). Trimming pared 4 bases from V and 1 base from J, leaving 8 bases between. The CDR3 totals 13 residues. Germline V gene lookup returns CDR1 SNHLY and CDR2 FYNNEI.

Details on this clone: Other DNA sequences in this specimen translate into the identical CDR3. The genes are TRBV5-1 and TRBJ1-1; D is unresolved. V was cut by 0 bases and J by 0 bases, with 3 bases left in between. This CDR3 is built from 13 residues. Germline V CDR1 and CDR2: SGHRS, YFSETQ. This CDR3 reads CASSLGLNTEAFF. The CDR3 DNA reads TGCGCCAGCAGCTTGGGGTTGAACACTGAAGCTTTCTTT.

This rearrangement joins TRBV6-5 to TRBJ2-1; the match to TRBD2 covers 10 bases. Unmatched junction bases numbered 3, after V lost 8 bases and J lost 8 bases. The CDR3 has 12 amino acids. Germline CDR1 is MNHEY and CDR2 is SVGAGI. The CDR3 DNA follows: TGTGCCAGCCGACTAGCGGGTTATGAGCAGTTCTTC. Translated, it gives CASRLAGYEQFF.